These T cell receptor beta chains were read from a single sample in a study of cytomegalovirus exposure and HLA in healthy donors. Clones were read by immunoSEQ multiplex PCR, and TCRdb kept only the in-frame ones, dropping some. The table records 85,000 to 130,000 clones, 70% to 85% of them present only once. Sequencing used PBMCs. These receptors were taken from a boy aged 5-17 years in good health and CMV-seronegative. Both conserved end residues are part of each CDR3. The order of the fields is clone size, J gene, V gene, CDR3 protein. Size tells how often a clone was seen (once, few, many) or the class of an expanded clone, and some rows leave it out.

once,TRBJ1-1,TRBV7-9,CASSLLKTGHYMGTEAFF
.,TRBJ1-1,TRBV27,CASSIQLNTEAFF
few,TRBJ1-2,TRBV29-1,CSVETGVGYTF
.,TRBJ2-3,TRBV30,CAWRGRGTGSTDTQYF
once,TRBJ2-5,TRBV6-5,CASSYGTGQETQYF
few,TRBJ2-2,TRBV2,CASTRTSSYNTGELFF
.,TRBJ1-5,TRBV2,CASSGQGYSNQPQHF
.,TRBJ1-5,TRBV19,CASRTSWGGADQPQHF
.,TRBJ2-7,TRBV13,CASSSPTAYEQYF
once,TRBJ1-2,TRBV5-1,CASSLGGTGDFRYGYTF
.,TRBJ1-1,TRBV27,CASSLSGRENTEAFF